One and the same sample provided the 28 T cell receptor beta chains below, sequenced in a study of cytomegalovirus exposure and HLA in healthy donors (dated by TCRdb to the late 2010s). Receptor amplification or capture employed the immunoSEQ multiplex PCR assay. For the multiplex PCR, a mixture combining 60 forward primers for TCR Vbeta segments and 13 reverse primers for TCR Jbeta segments was used. This immuneACCESS table, as held by TCRdb, lists in-frame sequences with V and J called but not all clones. Of the missing ones, under half trace to an unresolved V gene in checked studies; the others have no known cause. For this sample the table gives about 130,000 clones, of which around 80% were detected only once. Of the sample, 4% to 5.5% is held by the ten largest clones. The sequenced material came from PBMCs. The receptors originated from a man aged 30 to 45 in good health.

Regarding this clone: The junction shows a germline mismatch at one end, possibly a read error. The V and J genes are TRBV7-9 and TRBJ2-4; D possibly corresponds to TRBD2 (6 bases). The germline V gene encodes CDR1 SEHNR and CDR2 FQNEAQ (reference sequence). CDR3 length equals 16 residues. In nucleotides, the CDR3 is TGTTCCAGCAGCCCCCTGGGAGGCAGCGCCAAAAACATTCAGTACTTC. This codes for CSSSPLGGSAKNIQYF. Variable domain in full (rest from reference TRBV7-9 and TRBJ2-4): DTGVSQNPRHKITKRGQNVTFRCDPISEHNRLYWYRQTLGQGPEFLTYFQNEAQLEKSRLLSDRFSAERPKGSFSTLEIQRTEQGDSAMYLCSSSPLGGSAKNIQYFGAGTRLSVL.

The V and J genes are TRBV6-5 and TRBJ1-1; the D gene is possibly TRBD1 (5 bases). Germline V CDR1 and CDR2: MNHEY, SVGAGI. This CDR3 is 14 amino acids long. V lost 5 bases and J lost 4, with 14 bases in between. The CDR3 region is CASSPGLRGTEAFF. In DNA, the CDR3 is TGTGCCAGCAGTCCAGGTCTAAGGGGCACTGAAGCTTTCTTT.

The V call is TRBV28, the J call TRBJ1-5, with 9 bases that match TRBD1. CDR3 length equals 14 residues. V gave up 7 bases and J gave up 7 bases; unmatched junction bases: 8. The germline V gene encodes CDR1 MDHEN and CDR2 SYDVKM. CDR3 bases: TGTGCCAGCACTCGGGACAGGGCTAGGCAGCCCCAGCATTTT. Its translation is CASTRDRARQPQHF.

Only one count was recorded for this clone. This chain uses TRBV28 with TRBJ2-1; unclear D gene. There are 12 residues in the CDR3. Germline lookup yields CDR1 MDHEN and CDR2 SYDVKM. Trimming took 8 bases from V and 4 from J, leaving 9 bases between them. CDR3 coding DNA: TGTGCCAGCCTGCGGCGGTACAATGAGCAGTTCTTC. It translates to CASLRRYNEQFF. Variable domain in full (rest from reference TRBV28 and TRBJ2-1): DVKVTQSSRYLVKRTGEKVFLECVQDMDHENMFWYRQDPGLGLRLIYFSYDVKMKEKGDIPEGYSVSREKKERFSLILESASTNQTSMYLCASLRRYNEQFFGPGTRLTVL.

In regard to this clone: A read error may produce the germline difference seen at one junction end. The V and J genes are TRBV7-9 and TRBJ1-1; perhaps TRBD1 as D (6 bases). The CDR3 has 16 amino acids. Germline V CDR1 and CDR2: SEHNR, FQNEAQ (reference sequence). CDR3 protein: CSSSLGLGQRGTEAFF. The CDR3 DNA is TGTTCCAGCAGCTTAGGTCTCGGACAGCGGGGCACTGAAGCTTTCTTT.

The chain couples TRBV27 to TRBJ1-2; possible D gene TRBD1, 5 bases. Trimming pared 0 bases from V and 4 bases from J, leaving 9 bases between. This CDR3 is 14 amino acids long. Germline values: CDR1 MNHEY, CDR2 SMNVEV (reference sequence). The CDR3 is CASSLSERGYGYTF. The CDR3 DNA sequence: TGTGCCAGCAGTTTATCGGAAAGGGGCTATGGCTACACCTTC.

This chain joins TRBV28 and TRBJ1-1; 9 positions match TRBD1. The trim removed 2 bases at V and 0 bases at J, leaving 1 base unmatched. Germline V lookup: CDR1 MDHEN, CDR2 SYDVKM. CDR3 size: 15 residues. CDR3 region: CASSLTGGVNTEAFF. CDR3 in DNA: TGTGCCAGCAGTTTAACAGGGGGCGTGAACACTGAAGCTTTCTTT.

This clone has more than one count but fewer than ten. The chain employs TRBV4-1 and TRBJ2-2; TRBD2 is a possible D gene (7 bases). Germline V gene data show CDR1 as MGHRA and CDR2 as YSYEKL. Trimming removed 2 bases from V and 7 bases from J, with 14 bases in between. The CDR3 extends over 15 amino acids. The CDR3 protein is CASSQLTGTNGELFF. CDR3 nucleotide sequence: TGCGCCAGCAGCCAACTAACAGGGACTAACGGGGAGCTGTTTTTT.

The V call is TRBV29-1, the J call TRBJ1-2; 8 nucleotides match TRBD1. The CDR3 length is 15 residues. The trim removed 0 bases at V and 7 bases at J, leaving 10 bases unmatched. Germline V lookup: CDR1 SQVTM, CDR2 ANQGSEA. Here the CDR3 reads CSVEDPGDRGGGYTF. As DNA, the CDR3 is TGCAGCGTTGAAGACCCGGGTGACAGGGGAGGTGGCTACACCTTC.

This chain uses TRBV7-3 with TRBJ2-1; 7 nucleotides line up with TRBD2. With V trimmed by 8 bases and J by 7 bases, 8 bases remained unmatched. The CDR3 covers 13 residues. Looked up from germline, CDR1 is SGHTA and CDR2 is FQGTGA. The CDR3, as DNA: TGTGCCAGCCCCGTCGGGGGGTCGAATGAGCAGTTCTTC. Its translation: CASPVGGSNEQFF.

V is TRBV11-3 and J is TRBJ2-6, with 8 bases identical to TRBD2. This CDR3 is built from 18 residues. Germline V CDR1 and CDR2: SGHNT, YENEEA. With 1 base clipped from V and 0 bases from J, the junction kept 5 bases outside the gene matches. This CDR3 is CASSLVAGGLSGANVLTF. The CDR3 DNA sequence: TGTGCCAGCAGCTTAGTGGCGGGAGGACTCTCTGGGGCCAACGTCCTGACTTTC.

This clone was picked up one time. This chain joins TRBV9 and TRBJ2-1; TRBD2 matches 10 bases. Germline V CDR1 and CDR2: SGDLS, YYNGEE. This CDR3 has 17 amino acids. The ends lost 0 bases at V and 6 bases at J; junction bases unmatched: 9. The CDR3 here is CASSVDDAGLATNEQFF. As DNA, the CDR3 is TGTGCCAGCAGCGTAGATGATGCGGGACTAGCGACCAATGAGCAGTTCTTC.

The CDR3 nucleotides are TGTGCCAGCCAGATTTCGTACGAGCAGTACTTC. This sequence encodes CASQISYEQYF. The rearrangement joins TRBV25-1 to TRBJ2-7; the D is unclear. Trimming took off 8 bases at V and 4 bases at J, with 9 bases between the two ends. This CDR3 is 11 amino acids long. Germline CDR1 and CDR2: MGHDK and SYGVNS.

The chain carries TRBV7-9 and TRBJ2-1; the match to TRBD1 covers 7 bases. V lost 4 bases and J lost 4; bases outside the gene matches: 10. The CDR3 is made up of 16 amino acids. The germline CDR1 and CDR2 sequences are SEHNR and FQNEAQ (reference sequence). The CDR3 coding sequence is TGTGCCAGCAGCTCACCACAGGGGCGGTTGTACAATGAGCAGTTCTTC. As protein: CASSSPQGRLYNEQFF.

The rearrangement links TRBV18 to TRBJ2-7, with 9 bases fitting TRBD2. The CDR3 totals 15 residues. The germline V gene encodes CDR1 KGHSH and CDR2 LQKENI. The ends lost 3 bases at V and 3 bases at J; junction bases unmatched: 6. The CDR3: CASSPRRGGSYEQYF. In DNA form, the CDR3 reads TGTGCCAGCTCACCTAGGCGGGGGGGAAGCTACGAGCAGTACTTC.

In regard to this clone: The junction shows a germline mismatch at one end, possibly a read error. This rearrangement joins TRBV7-9 to TRBJ2-7; D perhaps matches TRBD1 (6 bases). Per the germline V gene, CDR1 is SEHNR and CDR2 is FQNEAQ (reference sequence). The CDR3 has 14 amino acids. The CDR3 coding sequence is TGTTCCAGCAGCCCCGGGACAAAGCTCTACGAGCAGTACTTC. As protein: CSSSPGTKLYEQYF.

The chain joins TRBV19 to TRBJ2-3, with 7 bases fitting TRBD2. J gave up 6 bases and V 5 bases, and 8 bases lay outside the gene matches. CDR1 and CDR2 (germline): LNHDA, SQIVND (reference sequence). The CDR3 extends over 14 amino acids. CDR3 nucleotides: TGTGCCAGTAGTCTTAGACTAGCCGGGGATACGCAGTATTTT. Residues: CASSLRLAGDTQYF.

CDR3 nucleotide sequence: TGCGCCAGCAGCCAAGTTAACTCGGGGAGATATGGCTACACCTTC. It codes for CASSQVNSGRYGYTF. This chain joins TRBV4-3 and TRBJ1-2, with D unclear. The V gene's germline CDR1 is LGHNA and CDR2 YSLEER. Trimming removed 1 base from V and 5 bases from J, with 14 bases in between. This CDR3 has 15 residues.

This chain connects TRBV10-2 to TRBJ1-1; D remains ambiguous. Germline V CDR1 and CDR2: WSHSY, SAAADI. This CDR3 is 13 amino acids long. V was pared by 9 bases and J by 7 bases, with 18 bases between. Here the CDR3 DNA reads TGCGCCAGTAGCCCTACGGGGTCAAATGAAGCTTTCTTT. Its translation is CASSPTGSNEAFF.

The chain uses TRBV5-6 and TRBJ2-5; TRBD1 aligns across 7 bases. CDR3 size: 16 residues. Germline assignment: CDR1 SGHDT and CDR2 YYEEEE. The J segment lost 4 bases and the V segment lost 1 base, leaving 10 bases of the junction unmatched. CDR3 coding DNA: TGTGCCAGCAGCTTGTTCCCGGGGACAGTAAGAGAGACCCAGTACTTC. Amino acids: CASSLFPGTVRETQYF.

This clone was picked up a small number of times. This chain connects TRBV5-4 to TRBJ2-5, with 12 bases matching TRBD2. Germline V CDR1 and CDR2: SGHNT, YYREEE (reference sequence). This CDR3 contains 19 residues. With 2 bases clipped from V and 5 bases from J, the junction kept 16 bases outside the gene matches. The CDR3 spells CASSFPTGASGRAGETQYF. CDR3 nucleotides: TGTGCCAGCAGCTTCCCGACAGGGGCTAGCGGGAGGGCCGGGGAGACCCAGTACTTC. Complete variable domain (other parts from reference TRBV5-4 and TRBJ2-5): ETGVTQSPTHLIKTRGQQVTLRCSSQSGHNTVSWYQQALGQGPQFIFQYYREEENGRGNFPPRFSGLQFPNYSSELNVNALELDDSALYLCASSFPTGASGRAGETQYFGPGTRLLVL.

J is TRBJ2-1 and V is TRBV28, with D possibly being TRBD2 (8 bases). CDR3 length: 12 amino acids. Germline CDR1 MDHEN, CDR2 SYDVKM. The V and J ends lost 8 bases and 12 bases respectively, with 17 bases between them. The CDR3 reads CASLAGQRGQFF. The DNA for the CDR3 is TGTGCCAGCTTAGCGGGACAGAGGGGGCAGTTCTTC.

The J gene is TRBJ1-1, the V gene TRBV9, with a possible D match to TRBD1 (5 bases). Germline CDR1 SGDLS, CDR2 YYNGEE. CDR3 length: 13 amino acids. The V end lost 7 bases, the J end lost 4 bases, and 14 bases lay between the germline ends. CDR3 region: CASGGSQGTEAFF. CDR3 coding DNA: TGTGCCAGCGGCGGAAGTCAGGGCACTGAAGCTTTCTTT.

CDR3 DNA sequence: TGTGCCAGCAGCCAACGGACAGGGCTCAATGAGCAGTTCTTC. This sequence encodes CASSQRTGLNEQFF. The chain employs TRBV14 and TRBJ2-1; 8 nucleotides match TRBD1. V shed 2 bases, J shed 6 bases, and the junction held 3 bases outside the gene matches. CDR3 length: 14 residues. Germline CDR1 reads SGHDN; CDR2 reads FVKESK.

The V gene is TRBV7-2, the J gene TRBJ2-7; D is perhaps TRBD2 (6 bases). The germline V and J ends were trimmed by 0 bases and 5 bases, with 17 bases remaining between them. The CDR3 length is 16 residues. Germline V gene lookup returns CDR1 SGHTA and CDR2 FQGNSA. CDR3 DNA: TGTGCCAGCAGCTTAGCGCTGGCTAGCGTCGTTAACGAGCAGTACTTC. Translating gives CASSLALASVVNEQYF. The full variable domain, in which reference TRBV7-2 and TRBJ2-7 provide the parts outside the CDR3, is GAGVSQSPSNKVTEKGKDVELRCDPISGHTALYWYRQSLGQGLEFLIYFQGNSAPDKSGLPSDRFSAERTGGSVSTLTIQRTQQEDSAVYLCASSLALASVVNEQYFGPGTRLTVT.

CDR3 region: CASLPSRSYNEQFF. In nucleotides, the CDR3 is TGTGCCAGCTTACCTAGTCGGTCCTACAATGAGCAGTTCTTC. The rearrangement links TRBV18 to TRBJ2-1; D not resolved. Looked up from germline, CDR1 is KGHSH and CDR2 is LQKENI. V gave up 7 bases and J gave up 1 base, with 11 bases separating them. This CDR3 is 14 amino acids long.

The chain links TRBV7-9 to TRBJ1-6; D gene unclear. Germline values: CDR1 SEHNR, CDR2 FQNEAQ (reference sequence). The CDR3 loop spans 15 amino acids. V was shortened by 5 bases and J by 10 bases, with 18 bases between the two germline ends. CDR3 residues: CASSPSGGSRSPLHF. The CDR3 nucleotides are TGTGCCAGCAGCCCCTCGGGAGGTTCTAGATCACCCCTCCACTTT.

Turning to this clone: Its ends do not fully match the called genes, so a read error is possible. The chain is built from TRBV14 and TRBJ2-5; D gene uncertain. In germline, CDR1 is SGHDN, CDR2 FVKESK. This CDR3 region has 13 residues. CDR3 region: CASNQGLGETQYF. DNA for the CDR3: TGTGCCAGCAACCAAGGGCTAGGAGAGACCCAGTACTTC.